This TCR beta chain was profiled in a study of CD8+CD57+ T cells in acquired aplastic anemia. Study as a whole: Isolated CD4+ and CD8+ cells, once sorted, yielded DNA averaging roughly 3.4 ug. Approximately 11 million reads, on average, were obtained for CD4+ cells from healthy donors.

In regard to this clonotype: Antigen unknown.

According to the study, genomic DNA was the template for TCR beta VDJ and CDR3 profiling. TCRdb recomputed calls from the reads with MiXCR, one row per CDR3 protein. This sample has about 220,000 distinct CDR3 sequences, with around 32% found just once. The CDR3 runs 15 residues. J lost 2 bases, V lost 3 bases, and 2 bases had no gene match. Germline V gene sequence: CDR1 SGHRS, CDR2 YFSETQ. Study-wide findings and caveats: The same twenty-nine CD8+ CDR3 sequences occurred in patients and in controls.

The specimen sequenced was sorted CD4+, CD8+, or CD8+CD57+ T cells (not recorded which) from PBMCs. This receptor was taken from a human donor in good health, serving as a control. This rearrangement joins TRBV5-1 to TRBJ1-3; 10 bases are shared with TRBD1. CDR3: CASSSGQGTGNTIYF. DNA of the CDR3: TGCGCCAGCAGCTCGGGACAGGGGACTGGAAACACCATATATTTT.